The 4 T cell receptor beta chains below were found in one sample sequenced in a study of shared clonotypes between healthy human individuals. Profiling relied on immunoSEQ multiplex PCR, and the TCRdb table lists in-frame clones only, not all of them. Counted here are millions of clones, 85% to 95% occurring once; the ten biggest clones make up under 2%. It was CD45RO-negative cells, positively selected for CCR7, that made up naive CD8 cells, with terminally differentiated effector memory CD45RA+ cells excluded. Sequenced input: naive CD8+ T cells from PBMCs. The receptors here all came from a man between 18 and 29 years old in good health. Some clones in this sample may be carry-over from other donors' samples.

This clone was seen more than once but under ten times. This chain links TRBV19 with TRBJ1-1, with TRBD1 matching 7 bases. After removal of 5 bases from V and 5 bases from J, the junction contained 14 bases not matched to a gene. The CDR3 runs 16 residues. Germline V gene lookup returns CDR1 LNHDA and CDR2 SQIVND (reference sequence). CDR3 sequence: CASSPLTPGQWTEAFF. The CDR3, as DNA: TGTGCCAGTAGTCCTCTAACCCCGGGACAGTGGACTGAAGCTTTCTTT.

CDR3: CASSFDRVPSYEQYF. The CDR3 bases are TGTGCCAGCAGTTTTGACAGGGTCCCCTCCTACGAGCAGTACTTC. The chain recombines TRBV28 with TRBJ2-7, with 7 bases identical to TRBD1. V trimming: 3 bases; J trimming: 0 bases; junction bases outside the gene matches: 5. CDR1 is MDHEN and CDR2 is SYDVKM in the germline V gene. The CDR3 has 15 residues.

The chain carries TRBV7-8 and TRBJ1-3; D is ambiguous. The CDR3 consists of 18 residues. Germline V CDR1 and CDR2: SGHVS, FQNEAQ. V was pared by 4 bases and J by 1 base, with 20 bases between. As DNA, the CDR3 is TGTGCCAGCAGCTCACCGGGGAAGGGAATGGCTTCTGGAAACACCATATATTTT. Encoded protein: CASSSPGKGMASGNTIYF.

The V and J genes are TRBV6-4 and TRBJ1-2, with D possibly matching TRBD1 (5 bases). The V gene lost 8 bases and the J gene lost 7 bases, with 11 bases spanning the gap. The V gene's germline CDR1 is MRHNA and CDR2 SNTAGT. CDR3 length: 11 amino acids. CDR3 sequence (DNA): TGTGCCAGCCGGCCAGGGTTTGGCTACACCTTC. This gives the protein CASRPGFGYTF.